This entry concerns a single TCR beta chain. CDR3 size: 15 residues. V lost 5 bases and J lost 0, with 13 bases in between. Looked up from germline, CDR1 is LNHDA and CDR2 is SQIVND (reference sequence). This table comes from immunoSEQ multiplex PCR, and its TCRdb copy is limited to in-frame clones, with some not included. This sample has 250,000 or so clones, with 85% to 90% found just once. The sample is drawn from a study of blood T cell repertoires in COVID-19. The sample comprised peripheral blood. The V gene is TRBV19, the J gene TRBJ1-2; D unresolved. The sequence came from an older woman with COVID-19, enrolled during active disease. CDR3 nucleotides: TGTGCCAGTAGTGCCTACGGGGATACTAACTATGGCTACACCTTC. Translation: CASSAYGDTNYGYTF.